These T cell receptor beta chains were read from a single sample in a study of blood T cell repertoires in COVID-19. Clones were sequenced by immunoSEQ multiplex PCR, and TCRdb holds only the in-frame ones, with some missing. There are some 330,000 clones in the sample; nearly 90% occur only once, and 1.8% lies in the top ten. The source material was peripheral blood. These receptors were obtained from a woman aged 25 to 45 with COVID-19, enrolled during active disease. The CDR3 runs from the conserved cysteine through the conserved F or W. D genes are given only for firm matches. Rows may omit the clone size; those that give it use once, few, many or a size class.

.	TRBV7-9	TRBJ1-6	.	CASSLGHGVSLNSPLHF	TGTGCCAGCAGCTTAGGTCACGGGGTCTCCCTTAATTCACCCCTCCACTTT
.	TRBV4-3	TRBJ2-1	.	CASSQGWRAASSYNEQFF	TGCGCCAGCAGCCAAGGATGGAGGGCAGCTAGCTCCTACAATGAGCAGTTCTTC
.	TRBV19	TRBJ1-1	.	CASTPGVGHTEAFF	TGTGCCAGTACCCCAGGGGTTGGGCACACTGAAGCTTTCTTT
.	TRBV4-2	TRBJ1-1	once	CASSSSVREGMNTEAFF	TGTGCCAGCAGCTCGAGTGTTCGGGAAGGGATGAACACTGAAGCTTTCTTT
.	TRBV20-1	TRBJ1-4	.	CSARDREKLFF	TGCAGTGCTAGAGATCGGGAAAAACTGTTTTTT
TRBD1	TRBV2	TRBJ1-5	few	CASREGTGVLSNQPQHF	TGTGCCAGCAGGGAAGGGACAGGGGTCCTTAGCAATCAGCCCCAGCATTTT
.	TRBV29-1	TRBJ1-2	.	CSVAHRVANYGYTF	TGCAGCGTTGCTCATCGAGTGGCTAACTATGGCTACACCTTC
.	TRBV7-2	TRBJ1-1	.	CASSTGTYTEAFF	TGTGCCAGCAGCACCGGGACATACACTGAAGCTTTCTTT
.	TRBV28	TRBJ2-1	.	CASTQGRLWNEQFF	TGTGCCAGCACTCAGGGGCGGCTATGGAATGAGCAGTTCTTC
.	TRBV27	TRBJ1-1	.	CASSFDLGTLRTEAFF	TGTGCCAGCAGTTTCGATCTCGGGACTCTTAGGACTGAAGCTTTCTTT
TRBD1	TRBV6-5	TRBJ2-2	.	CASRQGPDTGELFF	TGTGCCAGCAGACAGGGGCCGGATACCGGGGAGCTGTTTTTT
TRBD1	TRBV19	TRBJ1-5	.	CASTPLDRGYGNQPQHF	TGTGCCAGTACCCCACTCGACAGGGGTTATGGCAATCAGCCCCAGCATTTT
.	TRBV6-5	TRBJ2-3	few	CASSYDSYTDTQYF	TGTGCCAGCAGTTACGACAGCTACACAGATACGCAGTATTTT
.	TRBV2	TRBJ1-2	.	CASSWTAANYGYTF	TGTGCCAGCAGTTGGACAGCAGCTAACTATGGCTACACCTTC
.	TRBV9	TRBJ1-5	.	CASSQGTNQPQHF	TGTGCCAGCAGTCAGGGAACCAATCAGCCCCAGCATTTT
TRBD1	TRBV11-3	TRBJ2-1	.	CASSFGQGNEQFF	TGTGCCAGCAGCTTTGGACAGGGGAATGAGCAGTTCTTC
.	TRBV2	TRBJ1-5	.	CASSLANQPQHF	TGTGCCAGCAGTCTCGCGAATCAGCCCCAGCATTTT
.	TRBV5-4	TRBJ2-5	.	CASRPEGEKETQYF	TGTGCCAGCAGACCCGAGGGGGAGAAAGAGACCCAGTACTTC
.	TRBV5-1	TRBJ2-2	.	CASSPGTSSNTGELFF	TGCGCCAGCAGCCCTGGTACTAGCTCAAACACCGGGGAGCTGTTTTTT
TRBD1	TRBV4-1	TRBJ1-3	few	CASSQGTGSGNTIYF	TGCGCCAGCAGCCAAGGGACAGGGTCTGGAAACACCATATATTTT
TRBD1	TRBV3-1/TRBV3-2	TRBJ1-2	once	CASSRTGVNYGYTF	TGTGCCAGCAGTCGAACAGGGGTCAACTATGGCTACACCTTC
TRBD2	TRBV12-5	TRBJ2-1	.	CASGLAALAGALNEQFF	TGTGCTAGTGGTTTGGCCGCGCTAGCGGGGGCCCTGAATGAGCAGTTCTTC
TRBD2	TRBV29-1	TRBJ2-3	.	CSVHEAGRGARLGQYF	TGCAGCGTTCACGAAGCTGGGCGGGGGGCGAGACTTGGGCAGTATTTT
TRBD1	TRBV6-5	TRBJ1-6	.	CASRPPGTVNSPLHF	TGTGCCAGCAGACCCCCCGGGACAGTAAATTCACCCCTCCACTTT
.	TRBV4-2	TRBJ1-5	.	CASSQEIHVRVGQPQHF	TGTGCCAGCAGCCAAGAGATCCATGTCAGGGTCGGTCAGCCCCAGCATTTT
TRBD1	TRBV12-3/TRBV12-4	TRBJ1-1	.	CASSQGAEAFF	TGTGCCAGCAGTCAGGGGGCAGAAGCTTTCTTT
.	TRBV6-6	TRBJ1-1	.	CASSPSRARWNTEAFF	TGTGCCAGCAGTCCCTCGCGTGCCAGGTGGAACACTGAAGCTTTCTTT
TRBD1	TRBV7-2	TRBJ1-6	.	CASSLGLQGALHF	TGTGCCAGCAGCTTAGGGCTACAGGGGGCCCTCCACTTT
TRBD1	TRBV5-6	TRBJ2-1	.	CASSPGGPYEQFF	TGTGCCAGCAGCCCAGGGGGTCCCTATGAGCAGTTCTTC
.	TRBV7-2	TRBJ2-1	once	CASSLVAEQFF	TGTGCCAGCAGCTTAGTAGCTGAGCAGTTCTTC
.	TRBV11-1	TRBJ2-3	once	CASSNWGGVTDTQYF	TGTGCCAGCAGCAACTGGGGGGGCGTCACAGATACGCAGTATTTT
.	TRBV6-5	TRBJ1-1	once	CASSYAGNTEAFF	TGTGCCAGCAGTTACGCGGGGAACACTGAAGCTTTCTTT
TRBD1	TRBV27	TRBJ1-6	.	CASSPGQGGRSPLHF	TGTGCCAGCAGTCCCGGACAGGGCGGTCGATCACCCCTCCACTTT
.	TRBV7-8	TRBJ2-2	.	CASSRTLNTGELFF	TGTGCCAGCAGCAGGACACTTAACACCGGGGAGCTGTTTTTT
TRBD2	TRBV5-8	TRBJ2-3	.	CASSLWTSGARDTQYF	TGTGCCAGCAGCTTGTGGACTAGCGGGGCGAGAGATACGCAGTATTTT
.	TRBV2	TRBJ1-3	.	CASIPEESASGNTIYF	TGTGCCAGCATCCCAGAGGAGAGTGCCTCTGGAAACACCATATATTTT
.	TRBV5-1	TRBJ2-7	.	CASSLVGHEQYF	TGCGCCAGCAGCTTGGTTGGCCACGAGCAGTACTTC
TRBD1	TRBV3-1/TRBV3-2	TRBJ1-4	.	CASSSGQGGREKLFF	TGTGCCAGCAGCTCGGGACAGGGCGGGCGTGAAAAACTGTTTTTT
.	TRBV27	TRBJ1-6	.	CASSPITEQSSYNSPLHF	TGTGCCAGCAGTCCTATTACCGAACAGAGCTCCTATAATTCACCCCTCCACTTT
.	TRBV3-1/TRBV3-2	TRBJ1-1	.	CASSAQGMNTEAFF	TGTGCCAGCAGCGCTCAGGGGATGAACACTGAAGCTTTCTTT
.	TRBV7-3	TRBJ2-2	.	CASSSVGGTGELFF	TGTGCCAGCAGCTCCGTCGGCGGCACCGGGGAGCTGTTTTTT
TRBD1	TRBV5-4	TRBJ1-4	.	CASSLQGDFATNEKLFF	TGTGCCAGCAGCTTACAGGGGGATTTCGCAACTAATGAAAAACTGTTTTTT
.	TRBV11-3	TRBJ1-6	once	CASSRRENSPLHF	TGTGCCAGCAGTCGACGGGAGAATTCACCCCTCCACTTT
TRBD2	TRBV7-9	TRBJ2-1	.	CASSSERGPPLNEQFF	TGTGCCAGCAGCTCAGAGCGGGGGCCTCCTCTCAATGAGCAGTTCTTC
.	TRBV11-2	TRBJ1-4	few	CASSSHNEKLFF	TGTGCCAGCAGTTCCCATAATGAAAAACTGTTTTTT
TRBD1	TRBV30	TRBJ1-5	.	CAWSQKPGQSLLSNQPQHF	TGTGCCTGGAGCCAAAAACCGGGACAGAGTCTCCTTAGCAATCAGCCCCAGCATTTT
.	TRBV27	TRBJ2-1	.	CASSLSPYNEQFF	TGTGCCAGCAGTTTATCCCCTTACAATGAGCAGTTCTTC
.	TRBV7-5	TRBJ1-1	.	CVRSLGYRGFPTEAFF	TGTGTCAGAAGCTTAGGTTATAGGGGGTTCCCCACTGAAGCTTTCTTT
TRBD2	TRBV29-1	TRBJ2-3	.	CSVGTRLADFTDTQYF	TGCAGCGTGGGGACCCGACTAGCGGACTTCACAGATACGCAGTATTTT
.	TRBV21-1	TRBJ1-2	.	CASSRQGSNYGYTF	TGTGCCAGCAGCAGACAGGGCTCCAACTATGGCTACACCTTC
TRBD1	TRBV27	TRBJ2-7	.	CASSPRSRGLEQYF	TGTGCCAGCAGTCCCCGGTCCAGGGGGCTCGAGCAGTACTTC
.	TRBV12-3/TRBV12-4	TRBJ1-5	.	CASRTTDSQPQHF	TGTGCCAGCAGGACGACGGACAGTCAGCCCCAGCATTTT
.	TRBV28	TRBJ1-6	few	CASTSPALRTPLHF	TGTGCCAGCACTTCTCCTGCCCTGAGGACACCCCTCCACTTT
TRBD2	TRBV4-2	TRBJ2-7	.	CASSLGSGDVEQYF	TGTGCCAGCAGCCTTGGTAGCGGGGATGTCGAGCAGTACTTC
TRBD1	TRBV7-6	TRBJ2-5	once	CASSAFGQVAKETQYF	TGTGCCAGCAGCGCCTTTGGACAGGTAGCAAAAGAGACCCAGTACTTC
.	TRBV5-5	TRBJ1-2	.	CASSQSLSAVLERGYTF	TGTGCCAGCAGCCAGAGCTTATCGGCCGTTTTGGAGCGTGGCTACACCTTC
.	TRBV7-9	TRBJ2-5	.	CASSDRLAETQYF	TGTGCCAGCAGCGATCGACTTGCGGAGACCCAGTACTTC
.	TRBV19	TRBJ1-1	.	CASSGYGLNTEAFF	TGTGCCAGTTCGGGGTATGGGCTGAACACTGAAGCTTTCTTT
.	TRBV3-1/TRBV3-2	TRBJ2-7	.	CASSQGGTLGAQQYF	TGTGCCAGCAGCCAAGGCGGGACCTTAGGGGCCCAGCAGTACTTC
.	TRBV11-3	TRBJ1-2	.	CASSPDNANYGYTF	TGTGCCAGCAGCCCGGACAACGCAAACTATGGCTACACCTTC